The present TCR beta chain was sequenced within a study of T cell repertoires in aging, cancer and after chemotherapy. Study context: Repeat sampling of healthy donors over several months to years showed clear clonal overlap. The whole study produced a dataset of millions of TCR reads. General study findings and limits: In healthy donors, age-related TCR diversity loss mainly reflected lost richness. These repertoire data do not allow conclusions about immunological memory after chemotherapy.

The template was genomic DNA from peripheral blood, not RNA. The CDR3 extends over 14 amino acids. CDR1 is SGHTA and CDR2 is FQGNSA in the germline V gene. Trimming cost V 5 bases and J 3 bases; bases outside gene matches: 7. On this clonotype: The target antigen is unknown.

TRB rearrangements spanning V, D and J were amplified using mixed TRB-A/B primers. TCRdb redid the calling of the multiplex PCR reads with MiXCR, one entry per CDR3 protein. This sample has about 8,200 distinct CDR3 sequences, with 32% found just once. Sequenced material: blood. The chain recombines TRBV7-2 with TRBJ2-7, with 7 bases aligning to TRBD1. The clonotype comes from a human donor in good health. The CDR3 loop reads CASSPRQGHYEQYF. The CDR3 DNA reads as TGTGCCAGCAGCCCCAGACAGGGACACTACGAGCAGTACTTC.